This TCR beta chain was sequenced in a study of cytomegalovirus exposure and HLA in healthy donors. Study results and caveats: There were some public TCRs occurring in many donors, but most TCR sequences were rare. Serostatus for CMV was the only available immune exposure information. According to the study, some 160 TCR beta chains were cytomegalovirus-associated. TCR beta V- and J-gene trimming was later associated with a missense DCLRE1C variant.

Amplification used 60 Vbeta primers and 13 Jbeta primers. The data were produced by immunoSEQ multiplex PCR, yet TCRdb's version contains in-frame clones alone and is incomplete. The sample spans about 50,000 clones; the ten largest clones claim approximately 1%. Turning to this clone: Its specificity is not known.

Between the trimmed V and J ends, which lost 0 bases and 0 bases, there was a span of 8 bases. Germline V gene lookup returns CDR1 LNHNV and CDR2 YYDKDF (reference sequence). The CDR3 consists of 15 residues. The sample consisted of PBMCs. This sequence joins TRBV15 and TRBJ1-1; no definite D call. The TCR comes from a woman in her 40s in good health and CMV-seronegative. The CDR3 DNA follows: TGTGCCACCAGCAGAGATCGACAACTGAACACTGAAGCTTTCTTT. As protein: CATSRDRQLNTEAFF.